The next 27 T cell receptor beta chains were all read from a single sample in a study of shared clonotypes between healthy human individuals. The method was immunoSEQ multiplex PCR; TCRdb's version includes in-frame clones alone and lacks a portion of them. The table shows 1.4 million or so clones, with just under 99% occurring only once. Sequencing was performed on naive CD4+ T cells sorted from blood. Stated subset: CD45RA+ positively selected. These receptors were obtained from a man younger than 45 in good health.

The chain employs TRBV5-1 and TRBJ2-1; D uncertain. The CDR3 covers 17 residues. V was clipped by 2 bases and J by 5 bases, with 20 bases between them. Looked up from germline, CDR1 is SGHRS and CDR2 is YFSETQ. CDR3 sequence reads: CASSFSLTPRPDNEQFF. The CDR3 DNA follows: TGCGCCAGCAGCTTCTCGCTCACCCCTCGTCCGGACAATGAGCAGTTCTTC.

The rearrangement uses TRBV7-9 and TRBJ2-7; D is unresolved. V gave up 2 bases and J gave up 2 bases, with 4 bases separating them. Germline V gene lookup returns CDR1 SEHNR and CDR2 FQNEAQ (reference sequence). The CDR3 extends over 12 amino acids. CDR3 residues: CASSLPPYEQYF. Written as DNA, the CDR3 is TGTGCCAGCAGCTTACCACCCTACGAGCAGTACTTC.

J is TRBJ2-3 and V is TRBV5-1; D call uncertain. Germline V gene sequence: CDR1 SGHRS, CDR2 YFSETQ. Trimming cost V 1 base and J 4 bases, with 19 bases left between them. The CDR3 runs 17 residues. The CDR3 DNA sequence: TGCGCCAGCAGCTTGAGAGGCCCAGCCACATCGGCAGATACGCAGTATTTT. Residues: CASSLRGPATSADTQYF.

The chain is built from TRBV18 and TRBJ1-1; D may be TRBD1 (6 bases). In germline, CDR1 is KGHSH, CDR2 LQKENI. Trimming stripped 0 bases from V and 10 bases from J, with 12 bases between. This CDR3 is built from 13 residues. Here the CDR3 reads CASSPPSGGRAFF. The CDR3 region has the DNA TGTGCCAGCTCACCACCGAGCGGGGGCAGAGCTTTCTTT. Combining the CDR3 with reference TRBV18 and TRBJ1-1 gives the whole variable domain NAGVMQNPRHLVRRRGQEARLRCSPMKGHSHVYWYRQLPEEGLKFMVYLQKENIIDESGMPKERFSAEFPKEGPSILRIQQVVRGDSAAYFCASSPPSGGRAFFGQGTRLTVV.

The chain combines TRBV9 with TRBJ1-1, with D unclear. The CDR3 length is 14 residues. Trimming left V 3 bases short and J 1 base short, with 10 bases between. Germline V lookup: CDR1 SGDLS, CDR2 YYNGEE. The CDR3 spells CASSGGRANTEAFF. CDR3 nucleotide sequence: TGTGCCAGCAGCGGTGGGAGGGCGAACACTGAAGCTTTCTTT.

V and J are TRBV5-1 and TRBJ2-2, with D uncertain. The V end was cut by 1 base, the J end by 6 bases, with 19 bases between. The CDR3 sequence is 17 residues long. CDR1 is SGHRS and CDR2 is YFSETQ in the germline V gene. CDR3 coding DNA: TGCGCCAGCAGCTTGCCGACCCAAAAGATTCAACCCGGGGAGCTGTTTTTT. As protein: CASSLPTQKIQPGELFF.

This clone came up once. The chain has TRBV29-1 and TRBJ2-3, with TRBD2 as a possible D gene (6 bases). CDR1 SQVTM and CDR2 ANQGSEA come from the germline V gene. CDR3 length: 14 residues. Between the trimmed V and J ends, which lost 5 bases and 9 bases, there was a span of 21 bases. The DNA of the CDR3 is TGCAGCGTTTTATGGGACGCATCACGGGAGACGCAGTATTTT. Translation: CSVLWDASRETQYF.

There are a few counts of this clone. The CDR3 bases are TGTGCCAGCAGCTTGGACCGAGCCTATGGCTACACCTTC. Protein sequence: CASSLDRAYGYTF. The V gene is TRBV5-4, the J gene TRBJ1-2; D unresolved. Germline loops: CDR1 SGHNT, CDR2 YYREEE (reference sequence). The germline V and J ends were trimmed by 0 bases and 4 bases, with 7 bases remaining between them. This CDR3 is 13 amino acids long. Supplemented by reference TRBV5-4 and TRBJ1-2, the full variable domain reads ETGVTQSPTHLIKTRGQQVTLRCSSQSGHNTVSWYQQALGQGPQFIFQYYREEENGRGNFPPRFSGLQFPNYSSELNVNALELDDSALYLCASSLDRAYGYTFGSGTRLTVV.

The rearrangement uses TRBV27 and TRBJ2-7; 7 bases align to TRBD1. The V gene end was trimmed by 1 base and the J gene end by 1 base; junction bases not matched to a gene: 4. The germline gives CDR1 MNHEY, CDR2 SMNVEV (reference sequence). The CDR3 has 15 amino acids. The CDR3 coding sequence is TGTGCCAGCAGTTTATGGCTGGGACAGTCCTACGAGCAGTACTTC. This gives the protein CASSLWLGQSYEQYF.

The chain joins TRBV7-8 to TRBJ1-1, with D possibly matching TRBD1 (6 bases). V shed 0 bases and J shed 2 bases, with 10 bases lying between them. This CDR3 is 15 amino acids long. Germline CDR1 reads SGHVS; CDR2 reads FQNEAQ. The CDR3 DNA sequence: TGTGCCAGCAGCTTAGCCGGACAGCTCAACACTGAAGCTTTCTTT. Encoded protein: CASSLAGQLNTEAFF. The full variable domain, in which reference TRBV7-8 and TRBJ1-1 provide the parts outside the CDR3, is GAGVSQSPRYKVAKRGQDVALRCDPISGHVSLFWYQQALGQGPEFLTYFQNEAQLDKSGLPSDRFFAERPEGSVSTLKIQRTQQEDSAVYLCASSLAGQLNTEAFFGQGTRLTVV.

The J gene is TRBJ2-7, the V gene TRBV6-5; the match to TRBD1 covers 8 bases. The CDR3 has 16 amino acids. V lost 2 bases to trimming and J lost 5 bases; unmatched junction nucleotides: 11. Germline loops: CDR1 MNHEY, CDR2 SVGAGI. The CDR3 nucleotides read TGTGCCAGCAGTTACCCGGACAGGGTAGGGGGGAACGAGCAGTACTTC. Translated: CASSYPDRVGGNEQYF.

This chain joins TRBV13 and TRBJ2-3, with no clear D. Germline CDR1 PRHDT, CDR2 FYEKMQ (reference sequence). CDR3 length equals 14 residues. The V gene lost 4 bases and the J gene lost 1 base, with 9 bases spanning the gap. The CDR3 loop reads CASSSRRGTDTQYF. The CDR3, as DNA: TGTGCCAGCAGCTCGCGTAGGGGCACAGATACGCAGTATTTT.

The gene calls are TRBV7-6 and TRBJ2-7; TRBD2 matches 8 bases. The CDR3 is 15 amino acids. Germline V gene data show CDR1 as SGHVS and CDR2 as FNYEAQ. Trimming removed 5 bases from V and 0 bases from J; junction bases left unmatched: 6. In DNA, the CDR3 is TGTGCCAGCAGCACTAGCGGCCTCGGCTCCTACGAGCAGTACTTC. Translation gives CASSTSGLGSYEQYF.

The chain is built from TRBV25-1 and TRBJ2-1; D perhaps matches TRBD1 (5 bases). V shed 3 bases and J shed 0 bases, with 9 bases lying between them. The CDR3 runs 15 residues. Germline CDR1 and CDR2: MGHDK and SYGVNS. CDR3 amino acids: CASSDSGFSYNEQFF. The CDR3 DNA is TGTGCCAGCAGTGATTCAGGGTTCTCCTACAATGAGCAGTTCTTC.

The chain carries TRBV2 and TRBJ1-4; 7 bases fit TRBD1. The CDR3 runs to 13 residues. Germline CDR1 reads SNHLY; CDR2 reads FYNNEI. Germline trimming cut 11 bases from V and 8 bases from J; bases unmatched to any gene: 11. CDR3 region: CAAGGDLKEKLFF. As DNA, the CDR3 is TGTGCCGCAGGGGGGGACCTCAAGGAAAAACTGTTTTTT.

The chain combines TRBV19 with TRBJ2-3, with D perhaps TRBD2 (6 bases). Per germline, CDR1 LNHDA and CDR2 SQIVND (reference sequence). The CDR3 extends over 15 amino acids. V was pared by 6 bases and J by 5 bases, with 18 bases between. For the CDR3, the DNA is TGTGCCAGTAGAACCCATAGCGGAGCCAAAGATACGCAGTATTTT. Translating gives CASRTHSGAKDTQYF.

The rearrangement joins TRBV4-1 to TRBJ2-6; D may be TRBD1 (5 bases). Deletions cut 0 bases from V and 1 base from J, with 10 bases between. The CDR3 has 17 residues. The germline gives CDR1 MGHRA, CDR2 YSYEKL. Here the CDR3 reads CASSQDQAGSGANVLTF. In DNA, the CDR3 is TGCGCCAGCAGCCAAGATCAAGCAGGGTCTGGGGCCAACGTCCTGACTTTC.

The chain joins TRBV19 to TRBJ1-2, with 8 positions matching TRBD1. Germline V CDR1 and CDR2: LNHDA, SQIVND (reference sequence). After removal of 6 bases from V and 6 bases from J, the junction contained 15 bases not matched to a gene. The CDR3 is 16 residues long. The CDR3 DNA reads TGTGCCAGTAGCTTAAGGACAGGGCAGAACTACAATGGCTACACCTTC. Translating it yields CASSLRTGQNYNGYTF. Filled out from reference TRBV19 and TRBJ1-2, the complete variable domain reads DGGITQSPKYLFRKEGQNVTLSCEQNLNHDAMYWYRQDPGQGLRLIYYSQIVNDFQKGDIAEGYSVSREKKESFPLTVTSAQKNPTAFYLCASSLRTGQNYNGYTFGSGTRLTVV.

The chain recombines TRBV19 with TRBJ2-5; TRBD2 matches at 7 bases. The V gene's germline CDR1 is LNHDA and CDR2 SQIVND (reference sequence). The trim removed 6 bases at V and 5 bases at J, leaving 9 bases unmatched. This CDR3 is 14 amino acids long. The CDR3 spells CASSPTSAYETQYF. The CDR3 DNA follows: TGTGCCAGTAGCCCTACTAGCGCCTACGAGACCCAGTACTTC.

The chain recombines TRBV5-1 with TRBJ2-1; 12 bases map to TRBD2. This CDR3 is built from 14 residues. Trimming cost V 9 bases and J 6 bases; bases outside gene matches: 7. Germline values: CDR1 SGHRS, CDR2 YFSETQ. This chain's CDR3 is CATQGLAGGNEQFF. CDR3 sequence (DNA): TGCGCCACTCAGGGACTAGCGGGTGGCAATGAGCAGTTCTTC.

This sequence joins TRBV29-1 and TRBJ1-1; D remains unclear. V was cut by 8 bases and J by 6 bases, with 22 bases left in between. This CDR3 spans 14 amino acids. Germline CDR1 reads SQVTM; CDR2 reads ANQGSEA. This CDR3 is CSSRLQDSPAEAFF. CDR3 bases: TGCAGCTCACGACTCCAGGACTCCCCAGCTGAAGCTTTCTTT.

About this clone itself: Within the sample, other DNA sequences also encode this same CDR3. CDR3 sequence: CASSFGRSGANVLTF. CDR3 DNA sequence: TGTGCCAGCAGTTTCGGTCGGTCTGGGGCCAACGTCCTGACTTTC. The chain couples TRBV27 to TRBJ2-6; no reliable D call. Trimming left V 3 bases short and J 1 base short, with 7 bases between. The germline V gene has CDR1 MNHEY and CDR2 SMNVEV (reference sequence). The CDR3 runs 15 residues.

The chain couples TRBV15 to TRBJ1-1; D remains ambiguous. Per the germline V gene, CDR1 is LNHNV and CDR2 is YYDKDF (reference sequence). With 1 base removed from V and 5 bases from J, the gap between germline ends came to 8 bases. CDR3 length: 13 residues. CDR3 sequence: CATSRGEGTEAFF. The CDR3, as DNA: TGTGCCACCAGCAGAGGGGAAGGGACTGAAGCTTTCTTT.

The chain combines TRBV18 with TRBJ2-5; D unclear. Germline-derived CDR1 and CDR2 are KGHSH and LQKENI. The CDR3 is 14 residues long. The V gene lost 3 bases and the J gene lost 5 bases, with 13 bases spanning the gap. CDR3 DNA: TGTGCCAGCTCACCCACGCCCTCGGCGGAGACCCAGTACTTC. Translated: CASSPTPSAETQYF.

As regards this clone: Germline and junction disagree at one end, which may indicate a read error. The chain has TRBV7-7 and TRBJ2-1; no reliable D call. There are 13 residues in the CDR3. The V gene's germline CDR1 is SSHAT and CDR2 FNYEAQ (reference sequence). The CDR3 here is CASSFSLNNEQFF. As DNA, the CDR3 is TGTGCTAGCAGCTTTTCACTAAACAATGAGCAGTTCTTC.

The chain joins TRBV5-1 to TRBJ2-2; TRBD2 matches at 8 bases. CDR1 and CDR2 from the germline V gene are SGHRS and YFSETQ. J gave up 1 base and V 4 bases, and 3 bases lay outside the gene matches. The CDR3 is made up of 15 amino acids. Here the CDR3 reads CASSDSGRNTGELFF. CDR3 DNA sequence: TGCGCCAGCAGCGACAGCGGGAGGAACACCGGGGAGCTGTTTTTT.

For this clone: The sample contains more than one DNA sequence encoding this CDR3. The chain employs TRBV5-5 and TRBJ1-2, with 8 nucleotides matching TRBD1. CDR1 is SGHKS and CDR2 is YYEKEE in the germline V gene (reference sequence). This CDR3 comprises 15 residues. The V segment lost 0 bases and the J segment 5 bases; nucleotides outside the gene matches: 6. The CDR3 loop is CASSLVPGGGYGYTF. The DNA for the CDR3 is TGTGCCAGCAGCTTGGTACCAGGGGGCGGATATGGCTACACCTTC.